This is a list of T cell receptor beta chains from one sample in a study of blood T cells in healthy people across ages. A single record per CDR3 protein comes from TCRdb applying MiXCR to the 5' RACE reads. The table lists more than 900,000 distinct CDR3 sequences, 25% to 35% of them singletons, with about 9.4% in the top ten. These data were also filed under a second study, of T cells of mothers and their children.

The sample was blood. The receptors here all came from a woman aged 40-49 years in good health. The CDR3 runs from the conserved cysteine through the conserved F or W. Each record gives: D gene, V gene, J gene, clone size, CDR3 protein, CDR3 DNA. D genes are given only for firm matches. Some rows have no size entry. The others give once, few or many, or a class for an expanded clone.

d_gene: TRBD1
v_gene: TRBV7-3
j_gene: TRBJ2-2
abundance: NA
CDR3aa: CASSRDRAGNTGELFF
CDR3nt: TGTGCCAGCAGCCGGGACAGGGCGGGGAACACCGGGGAGCTGTTTTTT

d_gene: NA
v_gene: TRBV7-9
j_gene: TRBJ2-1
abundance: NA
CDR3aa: CASTTGISYNEQFF
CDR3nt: TGTGCCAGCACCACAGGGATTTCCTACAATGAGCAGTTCTTC

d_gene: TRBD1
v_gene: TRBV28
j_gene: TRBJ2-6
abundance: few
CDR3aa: CASRFPRDRGYYGANVLTF
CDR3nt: TGTGCCAGCAGATTCCCCCGGGACAGGGGGTATTATGGGGCCAACGTCCTGACTTTC

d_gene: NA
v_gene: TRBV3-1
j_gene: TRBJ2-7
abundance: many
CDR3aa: CASSHSKKTLPESSYEQYF
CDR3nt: TGTGCCAGCAGCCATTCTAAAAAAACTTTGCCAGAAAGCTCCTACGAGCAGTACTTC

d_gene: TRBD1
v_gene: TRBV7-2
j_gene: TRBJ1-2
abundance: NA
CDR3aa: CASSLARQGVGYTF
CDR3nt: TGTGCCAGCAGCTTAGCACGGCAGGGGGTAGGCTACACCTTC

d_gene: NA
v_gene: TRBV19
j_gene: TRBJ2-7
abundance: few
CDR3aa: CASSNYLDSKSYEQYF
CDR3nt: TGTGCCAGTAGCAACTACTTGGACAGCAAATCCTACGAGCAGTACTTC

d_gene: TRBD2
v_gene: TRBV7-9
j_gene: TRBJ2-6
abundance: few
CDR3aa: CASSLGTGGASGANVLTF
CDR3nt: TGTGCCAGCAGCTTAGGAACCGGGGGGGCCTCCGGGGCCAACGTCCTGACTTTC

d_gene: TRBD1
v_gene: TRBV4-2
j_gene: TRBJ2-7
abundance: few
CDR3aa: CASSQETGIGEQYF
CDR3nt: TGTGCCAGCAGCCAAGAGACAGGGATCGGCGAGCAGTACTTC

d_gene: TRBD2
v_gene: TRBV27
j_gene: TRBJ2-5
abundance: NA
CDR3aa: CASKEASGRKETQYF
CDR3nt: TGTGCCAGCAAGGAGGCTAGCGGGAGAAAAGAGACCCAGTACTTC

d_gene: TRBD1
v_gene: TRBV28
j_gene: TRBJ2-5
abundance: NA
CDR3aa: CASSTPSTGGLRETQYF
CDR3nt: TGTGCCAGCAGTACACCCTCGACAGGGGGACTGCGTGAGACCCAGTACTTC

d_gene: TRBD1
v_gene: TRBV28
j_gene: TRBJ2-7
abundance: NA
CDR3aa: CASRGQGWDQYF
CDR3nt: TGTGCCAGCAGAGGACAGGGCTGGGATCAGTACTTC

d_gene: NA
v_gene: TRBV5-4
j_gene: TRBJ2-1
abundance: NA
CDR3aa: CASSLDAGSEQFF
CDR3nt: TGTGCCAGCAGCTTGGATGCAGGGAGCGAGCAGTTCTTC

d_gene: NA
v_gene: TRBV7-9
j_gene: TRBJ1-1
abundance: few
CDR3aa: CASSLAGVDSGTEAFF
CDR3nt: TGTGCCAGCAGCTTAGCTGGGGTGGATTCGGGCACTGAAGCTTTCTTT

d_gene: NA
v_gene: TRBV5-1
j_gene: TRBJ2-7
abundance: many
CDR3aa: CASSPNGGYEQYF
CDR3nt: TGCGCCAGCAGCCCTAATGGTGGGTACGAGCAGTACTTC

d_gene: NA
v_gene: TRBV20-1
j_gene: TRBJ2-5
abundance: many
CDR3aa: CSARAGETQYF
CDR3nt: TGCAGTGCTAGAGCAGGAGAGACCCAGTACTTC

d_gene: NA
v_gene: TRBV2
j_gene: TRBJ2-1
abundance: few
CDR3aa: CASSENQEYNEQFF
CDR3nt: TGTGCCAGCAGTGAAAACCAGGAATACAATGAGCAGTTCTTC

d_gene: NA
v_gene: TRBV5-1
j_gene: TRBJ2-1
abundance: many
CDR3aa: CASSLVGDYNEQFF
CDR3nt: TGTGCCAGCAGTTTAGTTGGGGACTACAATGAGCAGTTCTTC

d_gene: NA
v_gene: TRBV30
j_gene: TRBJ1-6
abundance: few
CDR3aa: CAWRGTGNSPLHF
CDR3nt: TGTGCCTGGAGAGGTACAGGCAATTCACCCCTCCACTTT

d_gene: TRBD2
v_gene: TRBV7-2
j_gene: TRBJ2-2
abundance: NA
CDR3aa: CASSWVSSGRELFF
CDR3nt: TGTGCCAGCAGCTGGGTCTCTAGCGGCAGGGAGCTGTTTTTT

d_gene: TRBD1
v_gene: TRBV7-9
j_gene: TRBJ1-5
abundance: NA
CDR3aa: CASPWVGGRQPQHF
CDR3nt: TGTGCCAGCCCTTGGGTAGGGGGCCGGCAGCCCCAGCATTTT

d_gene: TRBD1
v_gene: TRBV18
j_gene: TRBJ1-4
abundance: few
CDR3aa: CASAQGANEKLFF
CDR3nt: TGTGCCAGCGCCCAGGGGGCTAATGAAAAACTGTTTTTT

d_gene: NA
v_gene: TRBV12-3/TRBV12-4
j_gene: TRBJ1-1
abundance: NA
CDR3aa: CASSYSRDTEAFF
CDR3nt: TGTGCCAGCAGTTACTCCCGGGACACTGAAGCTTTCTTT

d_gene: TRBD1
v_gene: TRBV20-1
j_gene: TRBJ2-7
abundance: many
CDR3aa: CSASSRTGTEQYF
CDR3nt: TGCAGTGCTAGTTCCCGGACAGGGACCGAGCAGTACTTC

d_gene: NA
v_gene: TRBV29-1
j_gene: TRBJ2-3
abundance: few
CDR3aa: CSANEGGSTDTQYF
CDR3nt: TGCAGCGCGAACGAGGGGGGGAGCACAGATACGCAGTATTTT

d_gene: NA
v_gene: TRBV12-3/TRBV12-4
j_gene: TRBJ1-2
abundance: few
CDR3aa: CASSLAGNDYGYTF
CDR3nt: TGTGCCAGCAGTTTGGCGGGTAATGACTATGGCTACACCTTC

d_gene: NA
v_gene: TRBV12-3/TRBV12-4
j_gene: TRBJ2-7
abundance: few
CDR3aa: CASSSDGLEQYF
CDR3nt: TGTGCCAGCAGCTCGGACGGGCTCGAGCAGTACTTC

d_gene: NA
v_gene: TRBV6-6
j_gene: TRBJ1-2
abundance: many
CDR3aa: CASSSVGQTNYGYTF
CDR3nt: TGTGCCAGCAGTAGCGTTGGACAGACAAACTATGGCTACACCTTC

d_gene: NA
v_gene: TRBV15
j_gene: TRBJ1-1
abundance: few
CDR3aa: CATSRDQGVMNTEAFF
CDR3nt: TGTGCCACCAGCAGAGATCAGGGCGTCATGAACACTGAAGCTTTCTTT

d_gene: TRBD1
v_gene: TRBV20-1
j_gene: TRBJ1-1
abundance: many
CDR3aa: CSARDRGETNTEAFF
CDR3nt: TGCAGTGCCCGGGACAGGGGGGAGACGAACACTGAAGCTTTCTTT

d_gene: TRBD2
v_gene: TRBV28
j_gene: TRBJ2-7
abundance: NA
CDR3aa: CASSPITSGGAYEQYF
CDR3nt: TGTGCCAGCAGCCCTATCACTAGCGGGGGGGCCTACGAGCAGTACTTC

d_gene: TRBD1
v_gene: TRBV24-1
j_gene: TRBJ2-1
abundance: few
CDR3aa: CATSVGTARSNEQFF
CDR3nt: TGTGCCACCAGTGTCGGGACAGCCAGGTCCAATGAGCAGTTCTTC

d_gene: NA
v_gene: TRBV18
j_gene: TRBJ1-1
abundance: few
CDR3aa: CASSPRKGPNTEAFF
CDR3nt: TGTGCCAGCTCACCACGGAAGGGGCCGAACACTGAAGCTTTCTTT

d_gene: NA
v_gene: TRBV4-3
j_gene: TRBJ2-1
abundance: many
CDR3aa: CASSARDSYNEQFF
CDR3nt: TGCGCCAGCAGCGCCCGGGACTCCTATAATGAGCAGTTCTTC

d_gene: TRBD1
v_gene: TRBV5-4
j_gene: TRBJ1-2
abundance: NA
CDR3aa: CASSKGQGDYGYTF
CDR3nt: TGTGCCAGCAGCAAGGGACAGGGTGACTATGGCTACACCTTC

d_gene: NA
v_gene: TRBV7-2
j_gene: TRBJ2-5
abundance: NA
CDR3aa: CASSSKGQGEAQYF
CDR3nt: TGTGCCAGCAGCTCCAAAGGGCAAGGAGAGGCCCAGTACTTC

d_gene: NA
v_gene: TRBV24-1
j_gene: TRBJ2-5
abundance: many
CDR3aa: CATSVRTTSYQETQYF
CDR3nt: TGTGCCACCAGTGTTCGGACTACTTCGTACCAAGAGACCCAGTACTTC

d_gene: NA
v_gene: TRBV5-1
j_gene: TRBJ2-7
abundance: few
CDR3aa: CASSPRREQYF
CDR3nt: TGCGCCAGCAGCCCACGAAGGGAGCAGTACTTC

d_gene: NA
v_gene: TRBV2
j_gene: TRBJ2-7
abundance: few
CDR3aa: CASIGRDYEQYF
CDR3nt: TGTGCCAGCATAGGACGGGACTACGAGCAGTACTTC

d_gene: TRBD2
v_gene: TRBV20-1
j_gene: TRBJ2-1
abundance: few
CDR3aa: CSARTSETYNEQFF
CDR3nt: TGCAGTGCTAGGACTAGCGAAACCTACAATGAGCAGTTCTTC

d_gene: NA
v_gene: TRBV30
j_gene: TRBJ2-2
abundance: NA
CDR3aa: CAWRRVNTGELFF
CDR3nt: TGTGCCTGGAGGAGGGTTAACACCGGGGAGCTGTTTTTT

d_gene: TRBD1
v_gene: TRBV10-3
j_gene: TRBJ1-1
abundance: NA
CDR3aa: CAISEGQGPTEAFF
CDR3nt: TGTGCCATCAGTGAGGGACAGGGGCCCACTGAAGCTTTCTTT

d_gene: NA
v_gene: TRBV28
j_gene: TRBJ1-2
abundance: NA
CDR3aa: CATHIGLGYGYTF
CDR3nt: TGTGCCACCCACATAGGGCTCGGCTATGGCTACACCTTC

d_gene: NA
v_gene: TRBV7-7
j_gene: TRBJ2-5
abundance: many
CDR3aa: CASSRQDRGETQYF
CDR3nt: TGTGCTAGCAGTAGACAGGATAGGGGAGAGACCCAGTACTTC

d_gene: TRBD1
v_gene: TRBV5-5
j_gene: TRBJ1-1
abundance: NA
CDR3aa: CASSSISGTGTEAFF
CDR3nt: TGTGCCAGCAGCTCTATCTCCGGGACAGGCACTGAAGCTTTCTTT

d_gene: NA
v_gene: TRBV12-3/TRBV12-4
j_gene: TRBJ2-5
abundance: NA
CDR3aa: CASSSVTETQYF
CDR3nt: TGTGCCAGCAGCTCCGTTACGGAGACCCAGTACTTC

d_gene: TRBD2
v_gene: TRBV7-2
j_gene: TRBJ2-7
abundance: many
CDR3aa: CASSLAPLAGGSREQYF
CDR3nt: TGTGCCAGCAGCTTAGCCCCCCTAGCGGGGGGGTCCCGCGAGCAGTACTTC